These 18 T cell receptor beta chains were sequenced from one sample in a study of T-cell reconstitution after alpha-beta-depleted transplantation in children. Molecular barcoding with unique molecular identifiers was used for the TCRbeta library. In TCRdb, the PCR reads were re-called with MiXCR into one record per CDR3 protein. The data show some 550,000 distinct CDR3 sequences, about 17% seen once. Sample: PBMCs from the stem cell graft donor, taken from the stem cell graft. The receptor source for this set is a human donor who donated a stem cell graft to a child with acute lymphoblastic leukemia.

CDR3 DNA: TGCAGTGCTTTAGAGAGGAACACAGATACGCAGTATTTT. It specifies CSALERNTDTQYF. This chain uses TRBV20-1 with TRBJ2-3; D uncertain. V shed 5 bases and J shed 2 bases, with 11 bases lying between them. Germline CDR1 is DFQATT and CDR2 is SNEGSKA (reference sequence). The CDR3 contains 13 residues.

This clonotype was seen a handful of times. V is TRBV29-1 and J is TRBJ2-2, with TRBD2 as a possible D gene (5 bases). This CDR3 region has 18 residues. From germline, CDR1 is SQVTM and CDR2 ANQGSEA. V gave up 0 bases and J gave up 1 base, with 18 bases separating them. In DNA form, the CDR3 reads TGCAGCGTTGAAGATGAGGGCCTCGGACGGCTGAACACCGGGGAGCTGTTTTTT. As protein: CSVEDEGLGRLNTGELFF.

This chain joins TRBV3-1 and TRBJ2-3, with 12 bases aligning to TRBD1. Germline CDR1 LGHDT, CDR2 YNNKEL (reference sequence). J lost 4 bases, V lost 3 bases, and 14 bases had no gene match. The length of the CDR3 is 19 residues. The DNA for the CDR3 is TGTGCCAGCAGCCATCCGGGACAGGGGGCGGCGGATCGGGCAGATACGCAGTATTTT. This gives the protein CASSHPGQGAADRADTQYF.

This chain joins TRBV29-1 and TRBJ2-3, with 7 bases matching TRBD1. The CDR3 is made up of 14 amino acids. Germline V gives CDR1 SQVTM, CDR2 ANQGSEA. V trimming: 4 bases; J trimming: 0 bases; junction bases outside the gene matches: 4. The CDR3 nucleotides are TGCAGCGTTGCAACAGGGGCTAGCACAGATACGCAGTATTTT. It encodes CSVATGASTDTQYF.

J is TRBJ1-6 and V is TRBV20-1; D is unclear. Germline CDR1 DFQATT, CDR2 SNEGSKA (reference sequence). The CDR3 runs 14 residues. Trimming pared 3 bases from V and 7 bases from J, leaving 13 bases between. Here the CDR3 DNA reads TGCAGTGCTAGTAGAGCCGGGCCAAATTCACCCCTCCACTTT. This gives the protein CSASRAGPNSPLHF.

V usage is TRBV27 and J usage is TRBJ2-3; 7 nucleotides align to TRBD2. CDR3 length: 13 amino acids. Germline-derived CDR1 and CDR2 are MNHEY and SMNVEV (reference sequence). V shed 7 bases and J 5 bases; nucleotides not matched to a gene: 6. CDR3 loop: CASKVWGGDTQYF. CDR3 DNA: TGTGCCAGCAAAGTTTGGGGGGGAGATACGCAGTATTTT.

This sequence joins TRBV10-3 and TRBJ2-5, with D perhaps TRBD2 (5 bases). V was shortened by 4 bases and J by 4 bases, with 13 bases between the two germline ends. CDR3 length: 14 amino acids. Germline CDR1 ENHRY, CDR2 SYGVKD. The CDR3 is CAISGLAFAETQYF. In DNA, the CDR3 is TGTGCCATCAGTGGTCTAGCATTCGCAGAGACCCAGTACTTC.

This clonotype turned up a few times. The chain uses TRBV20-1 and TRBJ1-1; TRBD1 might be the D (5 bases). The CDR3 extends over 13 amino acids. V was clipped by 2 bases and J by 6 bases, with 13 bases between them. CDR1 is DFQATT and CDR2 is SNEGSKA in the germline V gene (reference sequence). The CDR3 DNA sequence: TGCAGTGCTAGACTACGCCCAGGGCCTGAAGCTTTCTTT. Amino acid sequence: CSARLRPGPEAFF.

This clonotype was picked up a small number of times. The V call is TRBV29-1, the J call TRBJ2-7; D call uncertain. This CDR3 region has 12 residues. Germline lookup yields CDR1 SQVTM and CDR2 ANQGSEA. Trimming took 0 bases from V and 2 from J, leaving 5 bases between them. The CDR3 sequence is CSVEDTTYEQYF. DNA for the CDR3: TGCAGCGTTGAAGACACGACCTACGAGCAGTACTTC.

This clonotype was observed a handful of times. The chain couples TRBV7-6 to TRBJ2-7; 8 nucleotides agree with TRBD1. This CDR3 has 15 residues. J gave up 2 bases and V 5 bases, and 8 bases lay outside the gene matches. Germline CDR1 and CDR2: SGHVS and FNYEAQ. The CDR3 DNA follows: TGTGCCAGCAGCCCAATGGACAGGGCCGCCTACGAGCAGTACTTC. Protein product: CASSPMDRAAYEQYF.

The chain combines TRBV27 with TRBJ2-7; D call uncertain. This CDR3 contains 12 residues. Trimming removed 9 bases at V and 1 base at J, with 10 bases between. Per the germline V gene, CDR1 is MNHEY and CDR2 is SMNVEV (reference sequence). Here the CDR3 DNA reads TGTGCCAGTTGGACGACATCCTACGAGCAGTACTTC. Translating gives CASWTTSYEQYF.

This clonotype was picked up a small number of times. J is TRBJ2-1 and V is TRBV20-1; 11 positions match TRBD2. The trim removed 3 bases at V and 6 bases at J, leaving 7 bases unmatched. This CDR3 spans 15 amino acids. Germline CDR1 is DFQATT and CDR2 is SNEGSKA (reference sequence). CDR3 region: CSARGGTSGVNEQFF. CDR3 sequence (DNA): TGCAGTGCTAGGGGGGGGACTAGCGGTGTCAATGAGCAGTTCTTC.

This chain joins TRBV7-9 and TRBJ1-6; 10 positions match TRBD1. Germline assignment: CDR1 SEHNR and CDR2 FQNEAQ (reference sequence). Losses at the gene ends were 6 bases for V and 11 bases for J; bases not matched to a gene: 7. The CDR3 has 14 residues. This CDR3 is CASRLGQGGTPLHF. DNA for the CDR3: TGTGCCAGCAGACTCGGACAGGGGGGGACACCCCTCCACTTT.

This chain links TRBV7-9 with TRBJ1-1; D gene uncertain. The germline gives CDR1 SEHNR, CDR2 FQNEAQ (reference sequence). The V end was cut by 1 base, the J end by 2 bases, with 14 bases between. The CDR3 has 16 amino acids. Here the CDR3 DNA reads TGTGCCAGCAGCTTAGGTTCGGCAGCTTTAAACACTGAAGCTTTCTTT. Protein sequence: CASSLGSAALNTEAFF.

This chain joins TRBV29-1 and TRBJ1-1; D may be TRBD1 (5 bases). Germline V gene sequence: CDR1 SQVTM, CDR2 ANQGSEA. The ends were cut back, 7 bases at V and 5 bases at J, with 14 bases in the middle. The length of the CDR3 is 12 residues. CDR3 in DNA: TGCAGCGCCCAACAAGGGGTGACTGAAGCTTTCTTT. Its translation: CSAQQGVTEAFF. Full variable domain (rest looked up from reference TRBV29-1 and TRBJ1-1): SAVISQKPSRDICQRGTSLTIQCQVDSQVTMMFWYRQQPGQSLTLIATANQGSEATYESGFVIDKFPISRPNLTFSTLTVSNMSPEDSSIYLCSAQQGVTEAFFGQGTRLTVV.

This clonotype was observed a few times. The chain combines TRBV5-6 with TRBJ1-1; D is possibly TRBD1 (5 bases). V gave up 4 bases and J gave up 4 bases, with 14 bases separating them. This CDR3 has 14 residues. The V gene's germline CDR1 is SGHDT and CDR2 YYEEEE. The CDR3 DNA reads TGTGCCAGCAGCCACTGGCGGGGGACCACTGAAGCTTTCTTT. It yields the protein CASSHWRGTTEAFF.

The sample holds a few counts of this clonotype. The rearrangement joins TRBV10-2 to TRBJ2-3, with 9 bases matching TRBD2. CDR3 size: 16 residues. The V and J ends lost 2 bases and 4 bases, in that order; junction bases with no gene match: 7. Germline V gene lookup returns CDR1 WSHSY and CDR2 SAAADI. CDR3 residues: CASSEVIAGASDTQYF. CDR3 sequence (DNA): TGCGCCAGCAGTGAGGTGATAGCGGGAGCCTCAGATACGCAGTATTTT.

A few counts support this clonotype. As DNA, the CDR3 is TGTGCCAGCAGTTTTAACGTGGAGGCACCCTGGGGGCACACTGAAGCTTTCTTT. It is translated as CASSFNVEAPWGHTEAFF. The V gene is TRBV12-3 or TRBV12-4, the J gene TRBJ1-1, with TRBD1 as a possible D gene (6 bases). The V and J ends lost 3 bases and 3 bases respectively, with 23 bases between them. The CDR3 is 18 residues long.